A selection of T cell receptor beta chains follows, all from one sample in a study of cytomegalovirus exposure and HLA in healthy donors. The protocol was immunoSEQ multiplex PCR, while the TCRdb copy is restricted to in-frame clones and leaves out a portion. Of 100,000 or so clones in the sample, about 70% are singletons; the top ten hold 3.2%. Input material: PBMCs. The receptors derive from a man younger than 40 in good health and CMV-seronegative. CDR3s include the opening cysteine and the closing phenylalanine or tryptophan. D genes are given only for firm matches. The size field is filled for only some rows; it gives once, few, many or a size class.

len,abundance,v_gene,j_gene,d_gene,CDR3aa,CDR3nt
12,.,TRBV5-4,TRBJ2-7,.,CASSLGRGEQYF,TGTGCCAGCAGCTTGGGTCGAGGGGAGCAGTACTTC
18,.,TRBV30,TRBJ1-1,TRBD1,CAWSPSYDSGGRDTEAFF,TGTGCCTGGAGTCCCAGCTATGACTCAGGGGGCAGGGACACTGAAGCTTTCTTT
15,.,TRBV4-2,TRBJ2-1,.,CASSQAGEGGDEQFF,TGTGCCAGCAGCCAAGCGGGGGAGGGGGGAGATGAGCAGTTCTTC
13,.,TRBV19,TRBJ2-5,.,CASSIGVLETQYF,TGTGCCAGTAGTATCGGAGTGTTAGAGACCCAGTACTTC
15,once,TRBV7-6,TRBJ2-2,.,CASSFSPLSTGELFF,TGTGCCAGCAGCTTTTCCCCTTTGAGTACCGGGGAGCTGTTTTTT
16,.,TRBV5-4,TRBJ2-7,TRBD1,CASSLGGTVRLYEQYF,TGTGCCAGCAGCTTGGGGGGGACAGTTAGGCTCTACGAGCAGTACTTC
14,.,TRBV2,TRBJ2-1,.,CASSETPTTGEQFF,TGTGCCAGCAGTGAAACCCCAACGACTGGTGAGCAGTTCTTC
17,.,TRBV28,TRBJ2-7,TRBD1,CASSPGQGKRLSWVQYF,TGTGCCAGCAGCCCCGGACAGGGGAAGAGGTTATCCTGGGTGCAGTACTTC
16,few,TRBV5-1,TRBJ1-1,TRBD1,CASSPGTGGIETEAFF,TGCGCCAGCAGCCCCGGGACAGGGGGCATCGAGACTGAAGCTTTCTTT
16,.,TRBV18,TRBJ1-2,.,CASSPVAGDLDYGYTF,TGTGCCAGCTCACCGGTGGCAGGGGATCTTGACTATGGCTACACCTTC
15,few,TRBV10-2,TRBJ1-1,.,CASSEGFGRGAEAFF,TGCGCCAGCAGTGAGGGGTTCGGGAGGGGGGCTGAAGCTTTCTTT
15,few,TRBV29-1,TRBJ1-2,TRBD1,CSVEARDSLSYGYTF,TGCAGCGTTGAAGCCCGGGACAGCCTTAGCTATGGCTACACCTTC
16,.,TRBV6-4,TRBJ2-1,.,CASSDGERASYNEQFF,TGTGCCAGCAGTGACGGGGAGCGGGCCTCCTACAATGAGCAGTTCTTC
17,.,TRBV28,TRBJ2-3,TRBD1,CASSRQGAPISTDTQYF,TGTGCCAGCAGCCGACAGGGGGCTCCTATTAGCACAGATACGCAGTATTTT